A selection of T cell receptor beta chains follows, all from one sample in a study of spatial heterogeneity in lung cancer. Each CDR3 protein gets one entry after TCRdb re-called the 5' RACE reads with MiXCR. The data show roughly 120,000 distinct CDR3 sequences, approximately 10% seen once. The specimen comprised PBMCs, sampled at follow-up. These receptors all stem from a female donor with early-stage non-small cell lung cancer. CDR3s include the opening cysteine and the closing phenylalanine or tryptophan. Each record gives: J gene, clone size, D gene, V gene, CDR3 DNA, CDR3 protein. The D gene is left open where the match is weak. Size values are once, few and many counts, or a class for expanded clones, and some rows have none.

>TRBJ2-2|many|TRBD2|TRBV28
TGTGCCAGCAGTTTAAATTTTGGAGGAGCGGGAGGGCCTGCCGGGGAGCTGTTTTTT
CASSLNFGGAGGPAGELFF
>TRBJ2-7|.|.|TRBV29-1
TGCAGCGTTGGTGACCGACTCATCTACGAGCAGTACTTC
CSVGDRLIYEQYF
>TRBJ1-6|.|TRBD1|TRBV12-3/TRBV12-4
TGTGCCAGCACCGCCGGGACAGCTAATTCACCCCTCCACTTT
CASTAGTANSPLHF
>TRBJ1-5|.|.|TRBV2
TGTGCCAGCACCCTCTACAGTGGCCATCAGCCCCAGCATTTT
CASTLYSGHQPQHF
>TRBJ2-1|.|.|TRBV18
TGTGCCAGCTCACTAGGGTCCAATGAGCAGTTCTTC
CASSLGSNEQFF
>TRBJ2-7|.|.|TRBV6-5
TGTGCCAGCAGTTATGAGTGGGACTACGAGCAGTACTTC
CASSYEWDYEQYF
>TRBJ2-4|few|.|TRBV12-3/TRBV12-4
TGTGCCAGCAGCTGGGAACGGTCAGATCACATTCAGTACTTC
CASSWERSDHIQYF
>TRBJ2-1|many|.|TRBV6-5
TGTGCCAGCAGTTATGAGGGAGTTCAACGACACAATGAGCAGTTCTTC
CASSYEGVQRHNEQFF
>TRBJ2-1|many|.|TRBV20-1
TGCAGTGCTAGACCGAACAATGAGCAGTTCTTC
CSARPNNEQFF
>TRBJ2-7|.|.|TRBV7-8
TGTGCCAGCAGCTTGACGCTAGCAACTTCCTACGAGCAGTACTTC
CASSLTLATSYEQYF
>TRBJ2-3|few|TRBD2|TRBV7-9
TGTGCCAGCAGCCCGCGGGGGTCCTTTGGGGATACGCAGTATTTT
CASSPRGSFGDTQYF
>TRBJ2-1|.|TRBD2|TRBV20-1
TGCAGTGCTAGGGAAGCTAGCGGAAGATACAATGAGCAGTTCTTC
CSAREASGRYNEQFF
>TRBJ2-3|few|.|TRBV6-5
TGTGCCAGCAGTATCCGGAGTAGCTTAGATACGCAGTATTTT
CASSIRSSLDTQYF
>TRBJ2-7|.|.|TRBV15
TGTGCCACCAGCAGAGTTATTGGCGAGCAGTACTTC
CATSRVIGEQYF
>TRBJ1-1|.|.|TRBV18
TGTGCCAGCTCACCCCGGACCGTGGGGAACACTGAAGCTTTCTTT
CASSPRTVGNTEAFF
>TRBJ2-7|many|.|TRBV5-1
TGCGCCAGCAACCCCCCGGGACACTACTACGAGCAGTACTTC
CASNPPGHYYEQYF
>TRBJ2-3|.|TRBD2|TRBV29-1
TGCAGCGTCGGACTAGCGGGGGTCAGCACAGATACGCAGTATTTT
CSVGLAGVSTDTQYF
>TRBJ2-3|.|.|TRBV12-3/TRBV12-4
TGTGTCAGCGAGGGGAGCACAGATACGCAGTATTTT
CVSEGSTDTQYF
>TRBJ1-2|few|.|TRBV7-9
TGTGCCAGCAGCCTCATGATACGGGGAAATGGCTACACCTTC
CASSLMIRGNGYTF
>TRBJ2-7|few|.|TRBV20-1
TGCAGTGTGATACAGGGCGGAAACTACGAGCAGTACTTC
CSVIQGGNYEQYF
>TRBJ2-1|few|TRBD1|TRBV3-1
TGTGCCAGCAGCCAGATGGGACAGTCCTACAATGAGCAGTTCTTC
CASSQMGQSYNEQFF
>TRBJ2-7|few|TRBD1|TRBV10-3
TGTGCCATCAGTGAGAGGGGACAGGGCTACGAGCAGTACTTC
CAISERGQGYEQYF
>TRBJ2-5|few|.|TRBV27
TGTGCCAGCAGTAGACGCAGGGAGGTTGAGACCCAGTACTTC
CASSRRREVETQYF
>TRBJ2-1|few|TRBD1|TRBV10-2
TGCGCCAGCAGTGCCGCGGGACAGGGGACTTACAATGAGCAGTTCTTC
CASSAAGQGTYNEQFF
>TRBJ1-4|many|TRBD1|TRBV5-5
TGTGCCAGCAGCTTGAGGGCCCGACAGGGATATGAAAAACTGTTTTTT
CASSLRARQGYEKLFF
>TRBJ1-6|few|.|TRBV7-2
TGTGCCAGCAGTTCCAGCCCAGGGAGCTATAATTCACCCCTCCACTTT
CASSSSPGSYNSPLHF
>TRBJ2-5|few|.|TRBV7-2
TGTGCCAGCAGCTTAGCCGTTTCCAGGGGACAAGAGACCCAGTACTTC
CASSLAVSRGQETQYF
>TRBJ1-6|.|.|TRBV3-1
TGTGCCAGCAGCCGTAGCGTGAGCTCCTATAATTCACCCCTCCACTTT
CASSRSVSSYNSPLHF
>TRBJ2-1|.|.|TRBV7-2
TGTGCCAGCAGCTCACTAGTATGGGAGCAGTTCTTC
CASSSLVWEQFF
>TRBJ2-3|few|.|TRBV29-1
TGCAGCGGTCGACGGAATGGTATGGATACGCAGTATTTT
CSGRRNGMDTQYF
>TRBJ2-1|.|.|TRBV19
TGTGCCAGTAGTATAGATAAGTGGTCCAATGAGCAGTTCTTC
CASSIDKWSNEQFF
>TRBJ2-5|few|.|TRBV2
TGTGCCAGCAGTGTGATCAGGGGAGAAGAGACCCAGTACTTC
CASSVIRGEETQYF
>TRBJ2-1|few|TRBD2|TRBV29-1
TGCAGCGCTCCAGGACTAGCGGGAGACAATGAGCAGTTCTTC
CSAPGLAGDNEQFF
>TRBJ2-5|.|.|TRBV12-3/TRBV12-4
TGTGCCAGCAGTTTGATAGGTGGGACCCAGTACTTC
CASSLIGGTQYF
>TRBJ2-7|.|.|TRBV10-3
TGTGCCATCAGTGAACAAGCCGAGCAGTACTTC
CAISEQAEQYF
>TRBJ2-1|many|.|TRBV3-1
TGTGCCAGCAGCTTTGAACATGAGCAGTTCTTC
CASSFEHEQFF
>TRBJ2-1|.|TRBD2|TRBV20-1
TGCAGTGCTAGAGATCGGGGGGAGGGCCGTCGGGAGCAGTTCTTC
CSARDRGEGRREQFF
>TRBJ2-2|few|TRBD1|TRBV19
TGTGCCAGTAGTATCAGTGGGACAGGGGGTTTCGGGGAGCTGTTTTTT
CASSISGTGGFGELFF
>TRBJ1-1|many|.|TRBV28
TGTGCCAGCAGAGTGACGGCCATGAACACTGAAGCTTTCTTT
CASRVTAMNTEAFF
>TRBJ2-5|many|TRBD1|TRBV3-1
TGTGCCAGCAGCGACAAAAGACAGGGGCGTAAAGAGACCCAGTACTTC
CASSDKRQGRKETQYF
>TRBJ1-4|.|TRBD1|TRBV4-1
TGCGCCAGCAGCCAAATCCAGGGGGATCCGTATGAAAAACTGTTTTTT
CASSQIQGDPYEKLFF
>TRBJ2-1|.|TRBD1|TRBV28
TGTGCCAGCAGTTTTACAGGGGGGTTCTACAATGAGCAGTTCTTC
CASSFTGGFYNEQFF
>TRBJ2-7|few|.|TRBV28
TGTGCCAGCAGTTTACGAGGGTTGACCTACGAGCAGTACTTC
CASSLRGLTYEQYF
>TRBJ2-7|few|.|TRBV2
TGTGCCAGCAGCCCCCGGGGCCTAGGCGAGCAGTACTTC
CASSPRGLGEQYF
>TRBJ2-1|.|TRBD1|TRBV6-2/TRBV6-3
TGTGCCAGCAGTAGAGGACAGGCCTACAATGAGCAGTTCTTC
CASSRGQAYNEQFF
>TRBJ1-1|many|.|TRBV19
TGTGCCAGTAGTGCTTACATAGGCACTGAAGCTTTCTTT
CASSAYIGTEAFF
>TRBJ2-1|few|.|TRBV6-5
TGTGCCAGCAGTCAGGGCAGGACCTACAATGAGCAGTTCTTC
CASSQGRTYNEQFF
>TRBJ2-2|.|TRBD2|TRBV7-3
TGTGCCAGCAGCTTAGCGGGAGAGGACACCGGGGAGCTGTTTTTT
CASSLAGEDTGELFF
>TRBJ2-5|.|.|TRBV11-3
TGTGCCAGCAGCTACCTTGGAGGCCGACAAGAGACCCAGTACTTC
CASSYLGGRQETQYF
>TRBJ2-5|.|.|TRBV6-1
TGTGCCAGCAGTTACCGGGACCCTCGGGGGTCAGGAGAGACCCAGTACTTC
CASSYRDPRGSGETQYF
>TRBJ2-5|.|.|TRBV28
TGTGCCAGCAGTTTAAGTTATTACCAAGAGACCCAGTACTTC
CASSLSYYQETQYF
>TRBJ1-1|.|.|TRBV28
TGTGCCAGCAAACCGGGACCCCAGAACACTGAAGCTTTCTTT
CASKPGPQNTEAFF
>TRBJ2-1|.|.|TRBV7-3
TGTGCCAGCAGCCTCCAAGGGACTCGAAACAATGAGCAGTTCTTC
CASSLQGTRNNEQFF
>TRBJ1-5|few|.|TRBV12-3/TRBV12-4
TGTGCCAGCACCGGGGCCGGGGAACAGCCCCAGCATTTT
CASTGAGEQPQHF
>TRBJ2-5|.|TRBD1|TRBV12-3/TRBV12-4
TGTGCCAGCTCCAGGGGGCGAGTGGAGACCCAGTACTTC
CASSRGRVETQYF
>TRBJ1-6|.|.|TRBV2
TGTGCCAGCAGTGATGATGGGCATTCACCCCTCCACTTT
CASSDDGHSPLHF
>TRBJ1-1|few|.|TRBV18
TGTGCCAGCTCAATCCGAGACGGTGAAGCTTTCTTT
CASSIRDGEAFF